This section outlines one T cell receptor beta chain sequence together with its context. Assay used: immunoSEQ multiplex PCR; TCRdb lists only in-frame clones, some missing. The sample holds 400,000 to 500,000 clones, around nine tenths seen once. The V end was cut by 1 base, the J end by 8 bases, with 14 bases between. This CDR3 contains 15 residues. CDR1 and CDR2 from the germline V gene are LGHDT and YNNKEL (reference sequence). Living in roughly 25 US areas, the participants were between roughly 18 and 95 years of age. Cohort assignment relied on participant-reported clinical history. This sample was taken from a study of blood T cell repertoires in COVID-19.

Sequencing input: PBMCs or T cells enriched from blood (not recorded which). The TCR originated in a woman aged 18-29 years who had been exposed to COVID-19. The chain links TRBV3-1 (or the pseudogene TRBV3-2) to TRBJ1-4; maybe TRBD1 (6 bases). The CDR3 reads CASSQAGRGSEKLFF. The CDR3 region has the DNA TGTGCCAGCAGCCAAGCAGGCAGGGGATCGGAAAAACTGTTTTTT.